A single sample is the source of the 21 T cell receptor beta chains below, sequenced in a study of shared clonotypes between healthy human individuals. Clones were read by immunoSEQ multiplex PCR, and TCRdb kept only the in-frame ones, dropping some. This table holds about 1 million clones, more than 60% found once. Sequencing input: memory CD4+ T cells sorted from blood. Subset indicated: CD45RA-negative fraction. These receptors were obtained from a man between 18 and 29 years old in good health.

The rearrangement joins TRBV27 to TRBJ2-3; D possibly corresponds to TRBD2 (6 bases). CDR1 is MNHEY, CDR2 SMNVEV, per germline (reference sequence). With 5 bases removed from V and 10 bases from J, the gap between germline ends came to 16 bases. The CDR3 runs to 13 residues. In DNA form, the CDR3 reads TGTGCCAGCAGTCGACGGGAGCCCTTACCGCAGTATTTT. Translated, it gives CASSRREPLPQYF.

The J gene is TRBJ1-2, the V gene TRBV5-6, with D possibly TRBD1 on 6 matching bases. V shed 0 bases and J shed 1 base, with 10 bases lying between them. From germline, CDR1 is SGHDT and CDR2 YYEEEE. This CDR3 comprises 15 residues. DNA of the CDR3: TGTGCCAGCAGCTTGGGAACAGGGCGTAACTATGGCTACACCTTC. Translating gives CASSLGTGRNYGYTF.

The chain carries TRBV11-2 and TRBJ2-5; D remains unclear. CDR3 length: 12 residues. V was pared by 6 bases and J by 4 bases, with 9 bases between. CDR1 and CDR2 from the germline V gene are SGHAT and FQNNGV. The CDR3 here is CASSQSTETQYF. The CDR3 coding sequence is TGTGCCAGCAGTCAGTCCACAGAGACCCAGTACTTC. The whole variable domain, remainder taken from reference TRBV11-2 and TRBJ2-5, is EAGVAQSPRYKIIEKRQSVAFWCNPISGHATLYWYQQILGQGPKLLIQFQNNGVVDDSQLPKDRFSAERLKGVDSTLKIQPAKLEDSAVYLCASSQSTETQYFGPGTRLLVL.

This clone has just a few counts. The chain employs TRBV19 and TRBJ2-7; TRBD1 agrees at 8 bases. Trimming cost V 5 bases and J 5 bases; bases outside gene matches: 11. From germline, CDR1 is LNHDA and CDR2 SQIVND (reference sequence). The CDR3 is 15 residues long. Here the CDR3 reads CASSPRAGGLDEQYF. The CDR3 DNA reads as TGTGCCAGTAGTCCCCGTGCAGGGGGCCTCGACGAGCAGTACTTC.

The J gene is TRBJ2-2, the V gene TRBV30; D unresolved. The CDR3 contains 13 residues. Per germline, CDR1 GTSNPN and CDR2 SVGIG (reference sequence). The V gene lost 1 base and the J gene lost 5 bases, with 8 bases spanning the gap. CDR3 coding DNA: TGTGCCTGGAGTGGCCAGTTGACCGGGGAGCTGTTTTTT. Translation: CAWSGQLTGELFF.

This chain uses TRBV7-6 with TRBJ2-4; 11 positions match TRBD1. The junction had 9 bases not matched to a gene; V was cut back by 5 bases and J by 0 bases. Germline V lookup: CDR1 SGHVS, CDR2 FNYEAQ. CDR3 length: 18 residues. This CDR3 is CASSPGTGGTLAKNIQYF. The CDR3 DNA reads as TGTGCCAGCAGCCCAGGGACAGGGGGGACACTAGCCAAAAACATTCAGTACTTC.

This sequence joins TRBV13 and TRBJ2-1; no firm D call. The germline CDR1 and CDR2 sequences are PRHDT and FYEKMQ (reference sequence). The CDR3 covers 12 residues. Trimming left V 5 bases short and J 12 bases short, with 14 bases between. CDR3 bases: TGTGCCAGCAGCATCAGCCCAAACGGGCAGTTCTTC. Translation gives CASSISPNGQFF.

V usage is TRBV5-4 and J usage is TRBJ2-3, with TRBD2 matching 11 bases. The CDR3 is made up of 17 amino acids. Germline assignment: CDR1 SGHNT and CDR2 YYREEE (reference sequence). V shed 4 bases and J 0 bases; nucleotides not matched to a gene: 7. The CDR3: CASSPIAGGASTDTQYF. The CDR3, as DNA: TGTGCCAGCAGCCCCATAGCGGGGGGGGCTAGCACAGATACGCAGTATTTT.

This chain uses TRBV5-8 with TRBJ2-1, with 7 nucleotides matching TRBD2. The germline CDR1 and CDR2 sequences are SGHTS and YDEGEE. The trim removed 0 bases at V and 7 bases at J, leaving 7 bases unmatched. The CDR3 consists of 15 residues. The CDR3 sequence: CASSLEGRGGNEQFF. CDR3 DNA sequence: TGTGCCAGCAGCTTGGAGGGGCGGGGAGGGAATGAGCAGTTCTTC. Full variable domain (rest looked up from reference TRBV5-8 and TRBJ2-1): EAGVTQSPTHLIKTRGQQATLRCSPISGHTSVYWYQQALGLGLQFLLWYDEGEERNRGNFPPRFSGRQFPNYSSELNVNALELEDSALYLCASSLEGRGGNEQFFGPGTRLTVL.

The gene calls are TRBV7-8 and TRBJ2-5; 11 bases fit TRBD2. CDR3 length: 15 amino acids. J lost 2 bases, V lost 5 bases, and 4 bases had no gene match. Looked up from germline, CDR1 is SGHVS and CDR2 is FQNEAQ. CDR3 sequence reads: CASSRGLAAQETQYF. The CDR3 DNA is TGTGCCAGCAGCAGGGGACTAGCGGCACAAGAGACCCAGTACTTC.

This rearrangement joins TRBV7-1 to TRBJ1-1, with D uncertain. TRBV7-1 is noted as an ORF with a role that remains uncertain. The CDR3 sequence is 16 residues long. Trimming pared 3 bases from V and 1 base from J, leaving 15 bases between. DNA of the CDR3: TGTGCCAGCAGCTCCTACCGGTTCTCCTCGAACACTGAAGCTTTCTTT. Protein: CASSSYRFSSNTEAFF.

This rearrangement joins TRBV5-1 to TRBJ2-3; a weak D match, TRBD2 (5 bases). V was cut by 0 bases and J by 6 bases, with 14 bases left in between. The CDR3 sequence is 15 residues long. Germline V gene sequence: CDR1 SGHRS, CDR2 YFSETQ. The CDR3 loop reads CASSLEQNRGDTQYF. The CDR3 DNA is TGCGCCAGCAGCTTGGAGCAGAATAGAGGGGATACGCAGTATTTT.

The rearrangement uses TRBV6-1 and TRBJ1-1; no firm D call. CDR1 MNHNS and CDR2 SASEGT come from the germline V gene. With 6 bases removed from V and 10 bases from J, the gap between germline ends came to 21 bases. The CDR3 sequence is 14 residues long. The CDR3 bases are TGTGCCAGCAGCGAGATTGGCGGATCAGATGGAGCTTTCTTT. This gives the protein CASSEIGGSDGAFF.

This clone has just a few counts. The chain links TRBV7-2 to TRBJ1-3; 9 nucleotides align to TRBD1. Germline V gene sequence: CDR1 SGHTA, CDR2 FQGNSA. J gave up 3 bases and V 5 bases, and 5 bases lay outside the gene matches. The CDR3 consists of 15 residues. CDR3 sequence: CASSTGGIGGNTIYF. In DNA, the CDR3 is TGTGCCAGCAGCACAGGGGGCATCGGTGGAAACACCATATATTTT.

The V and J genes are TRBV10-1 and TRBJ2-2; 7 bases are a match to TRBD2. In germline, CDR1 is WNHNN, CDR2 SYGVQD (reference sequence). Trimming at V came to 6 bases and at J to 6 bases, leaving 4 bases not matched to a gene. The CDR3 has 13 residues. For the CDR3, the DNA is TGCGCCAGCAGCGGCGGACTAGCCGGGGAGCTGTTTTTT. Amino acids: CASSGGLAGELFF.

This chain connects TRBV5-1 to TRBJ1-6; no clear D gene. V shed 0 bases and J shed 0 bases, with 7 bases lying between them. Germline V gene lookup returns CDR1 SGHRS and CDR2 YFSETQ. The CDR3 contains 16 residues. The CDR3 region is CASSLDQSSYNSPLHF. The CDR3 DNA sequence: TGCGCCAGCAGCTTGGATCAGAGCTCCTATAATTCACCCCTCCACTTT.

The J gene is TRBJ2-1, the V gene TRBV10-3; 7 nucleotides line up with TRBD2. This CDR3 region has 14 residues. CDR1 ENHRY and CDR2 SYGVKD come from the germline V gene. V was pared by 3 bases and J by 8 bases, with 7 bases of the junction left unmatched. The CDR3 sequence: CAISDSGGGDEQFF. For the CDR3, the DNA is TGTGCCATCAGTGATTCGGGGGGTGGCGATGAGCAGTTCTTC.

This clone has more than one count but fewer than ten. V is TRBV5-1 and J is TRBJ1-1; no definite D call. The CDR3 is made up of 16 amino acids. Germline CDR1 and CDR2: SGHRS and YFSETQ. V was clipped by 0 bases and J by 0 bases, with 12 bases between them. The CDR3 reads CASSLGEYQMNTEAFF. DNA of the CDR3: TGCGCCAGCAGCTTGGGGGAGTATCAGATGAACACTGAAGCTTTCTTT.

Only a few counts were recorded for this clone. A clone one base away is much larger, so this may be a read error. Other nucleotide sequences in the sample specify the same CDR3. The V call is TRBV2, the J call TRBJ1-1; no definite D call. Per germline, CDR1 SNHLY and CDR2 FYNNEI. V lost 4 bases, J lost 3 bases, and 6 bases lay in between. This CDR3 region has 12 residues. The CDR3 spells CASSGDDTEAFF. CDR3 nucleotides: TGTGCCAGCAGTGGTGATGACACTGAAGCTTTCTTT.

The chain combines TRBV15 with TRBJ1-1; D remains ambiguous. With 0 bases removed from V and 5 bases from J, the gap between germline ends came to 4 bases. Germline V gives CDR1 LNHNV, CDR2 YYDKDF (reference sequence). The CDR3 sequence is 12 residues long. The CDR3 protein is CATSRDWTEAFF. The CDR3 region has the DNA TGTGCCACCAGCAGAGATTGGACTGAAGCTTTCTTT.

This chain uses TRBV6-6 with TRBJ1-1; D uncertain. Trimming removed 3 bases at V and 3 bases at J, with 11 bases between. Germline CDR1 and CDR2: MNHNY and SVGAGI (reference sequence). The CDR3 is 14 residues long. The CDR3 DNA reads TGTGCCAGCAGTTATTCCTGGCCGGACACTGAAGCTTTCTTT. Translated: CASSYSWPDTEAFF.